Presented here are 32 T cell receptor beta chains from one specimen sequenced in a study of shared clonotypes between healthy human individuals. The data were produced by immunoSEQ multiplex PCR, yet TCRdb's version contains in-frame clones alone and is incomplete. The repertoire has over 950,000 clones, around three quarters of them found once; the top ten carry 0.89%. The specimen sequenced was memory CD4+ T cells from PBMCs. The sample's subset: CD45RA-negative fraction. The receptors stem from a man aged 18 to 30 in good health. Some clones in this sample may be carry-over from other donors' samples.

V gene TRBV4-1 combines with J gene TRBJ2-4; D gene unclear. Trimming cost V 1 base and J 0 bases, with 16 bases left between them. The CDR3 is 18 residues long. In germline, CDR1 is MGHRA, CDR2 YSYEKL. CDR3 residues: CASSQGLVAALAKNIQYF. CDR3 in DNA: TGCGCCAGCAGCCAAGGCCTAGTGGCTGCCCTAGCCAAAAACATTCAGTACTTC.

The J gene is TRBJ2-7, the V gene TRBV27; no clear D gene. Per the germline V gene, CDR1 is MNHEY and CDR2 is SMNVEV (reference sequence). Trimming took off 6 bases at V and 7 bases at J, with 25 bases between the two ends. The CDR3 covers 16 residues. CDR3: CASSPAAAISQREQYF. The CDR3 DNA reads as TGTGCCAGCAGCCCAGCCGCGGCAATCTCACAACGGGAGCAGTACTTC.

The chain links TRBV28 to TRBJ2-7; TRBD1 or TRBD2 may be the D gene (5 bases each). The CDR3 has 15 residues. Germline V CDR1 and CDR2: MDHEN, SYDVKM. The V and J ends lost 7 bases and 4 bases respectively, with 20 bases between them. This chain's CDR3 is CASKPTRDLNYEQYF. CDR3 nucleotides: TGTGCCAGCAAACCAACCCGGGACCTAAATTACGAGCAGTACTTC.

The chain carries TRBV4-1 and TRBJ2-7; tentatively, D is TRBD1 (5 bases). Germline V gene sequence: CDR1 MGHRA, CDR2 YSYEKL. Trimming cost V 1 base and J 2 bases, with 15 bases left between them. The CDR3 contains 16 residues. The CDR3 sequence is CASSQGLDSLAYEQYF. DNA of the CDR3: TGCGCCAGCAGCCAAGGTCTCGACAGCCTGGCCTACGAGCAGTACTTC.

This rearrangement joins TRBV28 to TRBJ2-4; weak D call: TRBD1 (5 bases). Germline values: CDR1 MDHEN, CDR2 SYDVKM. The CDR3 consists of 15 residues. V lost 10 bases, J lost 8 bases, and 24 bases lay in between. CDR3 sequence reads: CANVLRRQGYDIQYF. The CDR3 nucleotides are TGTGCCAACGTCCTTCGCAGGCAGGGTTATGACATTCAGTACTTC.

The rearrangement uses TRBV12-5 and TRBJ2-1, with D possibly being TRBD2 (7 bases). CDR3 length: 13 residues. CDR1 and CDR2 (germline): LGHNT, FRNRAP. V was clipped by 5 bases and J by 7 bases, with 12 bases between them. The chain's CDR3 is CASGNREGNEQFF. DNA for the CDR3: TGTGCTAGTGGTAACAGGGAGGGGAATGAGCAGTTCTTC. Using reference TRBV12-5 and TRBJ2-1 for the parts outside the CDR3, the full variable domain is DARVTQTPRHKVTEMGQEVTMRCQPILGHNTVFWYRQTMMQGLELLAYFRNRAPLDDSGMPKDRFSAEMPDATLATLKIQPSEPRDSAVYFCASGNREGNEQFFGPGTRLTVL.

V is TRBV9 and J is TRBJ2-7; 9 positions agree with TRBD2. The length of the CDR3 is 16 residues. V was clipped by 4 bases and J by 0 bases; unmatched bases: 8. Germline V CDR1 and CDR2: SGDLS, YYNGEE. CDR3 in amino acids: CASSPYLAGASYEQYF. CDR3 bases: TGTGCCAGCAGCCCTTACTTAGCGGGGGCCTCCTACGAGCAGTACTTC.

The chain couples TRBV4-3 to TRBJ2-7; 8 bases are a match to TRBD2. The CDR3 runs to 14 residues. Looked up from germline, CDR1 is LGHNA and CDR2 is YSLEER. J gave up 7 bases and V 0 bases, and 5 bases lay outside the gene matches. Here the CDR3 reads CASSQDPGGGEQYF. CDR3 DNA sequence: TGCGCCAGCAGCCAAGACCCGGGAGGGGGGGAGCAGTACTTC.

This clone was seen just once. Other DNA variants within this sample encode the same CDR3. The chain uses TRBV19 and TRBJ2-3; the D is unclear. Germline values: CDR1 LNHDA, CDR2 SQIVND (reference sequence). V dropped 8 bases and J dropped 1 base, with 13 bases sitting between them. CDR3 length equals 14 residues. The CDR3 here is CASSRDTRTDTQYF. The CDR3 region has the DNA TGTGCCAGTTCTAGGGATACTCGCACAGATACGCAGTATTTT.

This chain connects TRBV4-1 to TRBJ1-5, with D perhaps TRBD1 (6 bases). The V gene lost 1 base and the J gene lost 5 bases, with 18 bases spanning the gap. The CDR3 totals 17 residues. CDR1 MGHRA and CDR2 YSYEKL come from the germline V gene. The DNA of the CDR3 is TGCGCCAGCAGCCAAGCTCGGGGCAGGGGTTCTTATCAGCCCCAGCATTTT. Translation gives CASSQARGRGSYQPQHF.

This chain uses TRBV7-9 with TRBJ2-1; TRBD1 might be the D (6 bases). Deletions cut 3 bases from V and 3 bases from J, with 9 bases between. Germline values: CDR1 SEHNR, CDR2 FQNEAQ (reference sequence). This CDR3 has 14 amino acids. CDR3 sequence reads: CASSFDRRYNEQFF. The CDR3 DNA follows: TGTGCCAGCAGCTTCGACAGGCGCTACAATGAGCAGTTCTTC.

The chain joins TRBV30 to TRBJ2-3; D is ambiguous. The CDR3 extends over 12 amino acids. Germline V CDR1 and CDR2: GTSNPN, SVGIG (reference sequence). Deletions cut 0 bases from V and 10 bases from J, with 11 bases between. The CDR3 is CAWSVSLSPQYF. CDR3 sequence (DNA): TGTGCCTGGAGTGTAAGCCTCAGCCCGCAGTATTTT.

This chain links TRBV6-5 with TRBJ1-3; perhaps TRBD1 as D (6 bases). V was cut by 6 bases and J by 4 bases, with 16 bases left in between. CDR1 MNHEY and CDR2 SVGAGI come from the germline V gene. The CDR3 length is 15 residues. CDR3 DNA: TGTGCCAGCAGGACTCCGGGGGCGCGAGGAAACACCATATATTTT. It yields the protein CASRTPGARGNTIYF.

This sequence joins TRBV27 and TRBJ2-5; 9 nucleotides agree with TRBD1. Germline lookup yields CDR1 MNHEY and CDR2 SMNVEV (reference sequence). V trimming: 5 bases; J trimming: 4 bases; junction bases outside the gene matches: 11. This CDR3 region has 16 residues. The CDR3 DNA reads as TGTGCCAGCAGTCTCGTCATCCCGGGACAGGGAGAGACCCAGTACTTC. Protein: CASSLVIPGQGETQYF.

J is TRBJ2-7 and V is TRBV5-8; possibly TRBD1 for D (6 bases). The CDR3 is made up of 15 amino acids. CDR1 is SGHTS, CDR2 YDEGEE, per germline. V was cut by 5 bases and J by 2 bases, with 17 bases left in between. In nucleotides, the CDR3 is TGTGCCAGCAGGAACCTACAGGGTAAGGCCTACGAGCAGTACTTC. As protein: CASRNLQGKAYEQYF.

This clone was counted only a few times. In the same sample, other DNA sequences code for this CDR3. This chain joins TRBV2 and TRBJ1-5; D not certain. The CDR3 runs to 13 residues. V lost 4 bases to trimming and J lost 5 bases, with 9 bases between them. Germline CDR1 and CDR2: SNHLY and FYNNEI. DNA for the CDR3: TGTGCCAGCAGTGGGACGGGAGATCAGCCCCAGCATTTT. It translates to CASSGTGDQPQHF.

Comments on this clone: A far bigger clonotype differs at one base, so this is likely a read error. In the same sample, other DNA sequences code for this CDR3. The chain uses TRBV6-1 and TRBJ2-6, with a possible D match to TRBD2 (5 bases). Germline CDR1 reads MNHNS; CDR2 reads SASEGT. The CDR3 sequence is 16 residues long. Trimming removed 2 bases at V and 4 bases at J, with 12 bases between. CDR3 coding DNA: TGTGCCAGCAGTGAATTGGACTTCTCCGGGGCCAACGTCCTGACTTTC. It yields the protein CASSELDFSGANVLTF.

In regard to this clone: The same CDR3 is also encoded by other DNA sequences in this sample. This chain joins TRBV2 and TRBJ2-7; 13 bases match TRBD2. Germline V CDR1 and CDR2: SNHLY, FYNNEI. The CDR3 is made up of 14 amino acids. V lost 5 bases to trimming and J lost 4 bases; unmatched junction nucleotides: 2. The CDR3 reads CASSRTSGSYEQYF. DNA for the CDR3: TGTGCCAGCAGTAGGACTAGCGGGAGTTACGAGCAGTACTTC. The whole variable domain, filled in from reference TRBV2 and TRBJ2-7, reads EPEVTQTPSHQVTQMGQEVILRCVPISNHLYFYWYRQILGQKVEFLVSFYNNEISEKSEIFDDQFSVERPDGSNFTLKIRSTKLEDSAMYFCASSRTSGSYEQYFGPGTRLTVT.

This clone was seen only once. The CDR3 region is CARATTEAFF. The CDR3 nucleotides read TGTGCCCGGGCCACCACTGAAGCTTTCTTT. V usage is TRBV30 and J usage is TRBJ1-1; D is ambiguous. The germline CDR1 and CDR2 sequences are GTSNPN and SVGIG (reference sequence). The CDR3 has 10 residues. The ends were cut back, 8 bases at V and 4 bases at J, with 8 bases in the middle.

V and J are TRBV18 and TRBJ2-7; D could derive from TRBD1 or TRBD2 (6 bases each). Germline-derived CDR1 and CDR2 are KGHSH and LQKENI. The CDR3 covers 18 residues. Trimming stripped 4 bases from V and 1 base from J, with 23 bases between. This chain's CDR3 is CASSLNRDTFRGSYEQYF. For the CDR3, the DNA is TGTGCCAGCTCACTGAACCGGGACACCTTCCGGGGGTCCTACGAGCAGTACTTC. The full variable domain, with the rest looked up from reference TRBV18 and TRBJ2-7, is NAGVMQNPRHLVRRRGQEARLRCSPMKGHSHVYWYRQLPEEGLKFMVYLQKENIIDESGMPKERFSAEFPKEGPSILRIQQVVRGDSAAYFCASSLNRDTFRGSYEQYFGPGTRLTVT.

This chain joins TRBV10-3 and TRBJ2-3, with 7 bases fitting TRBD1. This CDR3 is built from 14 residues. Per germline, CDR1 ENHRY and CDR2 SYGVKD. V lost 10 bases and J lost 2; bases outside the gene matches: 9. CDR3 amino acids: CATRTGLTTDTQYF. CDR3 nucleotide sequence: TGTGCCACCCGGACAGGCCTAACCACAGATACGCAGTATTTT.

The chain joins TRBV5-1 to TRBJ2-1; 10 bases fit TRBD2. Per the germline V gene, CDR1 is SGHRS and CDR2 is YFSETQ. V lost 4 bases and J lost 5; bases outside the gene matches: 6. The CDR3 consists of 15 residues. CDR3 bases: TGCGCCAGCAGCCCTTTCGGACTAGCGGACAATGAGCAGTTCTTC. Encoded protein: CASSPFGLADNEQFF.

The chain joins TRBV19 to TRBJ1-2, with D perhaps matching TRBD1 (5 bases). V dropped 3 bases and J dropped 1 base, with 18 bases sitting between them. Germline CDR1 LNHDA, CDR2 SQIVND (reference sequence). The CDR3 runs 17 residues. CDR3 protein: CASSMKGRALNNYGYTF. The DNA for the CDR3 is TGTGCCAGTAGTATGAAGGGCAGGGCCTTAAATAACTATGGCTACACCTTC.

This chain connects TRBV28 to TRBJ2-7, with 9 bases matching TRBD1. This CDR3 region has 14 residues. From germline, CDR1 is MDHEN and CDR2 SYDVKM. V gave up 10 bases and J gave up 0 bases; unmatched junction bases: 7. CDR3 nucleotide sequence: TGTGCCATACACACAGGGGGCAGCTCCTACGAGCAGTACTTC. Protein sequence: CAIHTGGSSYEQYF.

As for this clone: Other DNA variants within this sample encode the same CDR3. The J gene is TRBJ1-1, the V gene TRBV5-1, with no clear D. Trimming removed 0 bases from V and 8 bases from J, with 8 bases in between. CDR1 SGHRS and CDR2 YFSETQ come from the germline V gene. The CDR3 is made up of 12 amino acids. The CDR3 DNA follows: TGCGCCAGCAGCTTGGAGACGGGGGAAGCTTTCTTT. This sequence encodes CASSLETGEAFF.

Only a few counts were recorded for this clone. This rearrangement joins TRBV6-5 to TRBJ1-1, with D hard to call. The V end lost 5 bases, the J end lost 5 bases, and 12 bases lay between the germline ends. CDR3 length: 13 residues. From germline, CDR1 is MNHEY and CDR2 SVGAGI. Here the CDR3 reads CASSPGRRTEAFF. CDR3 coding DNA: TGTGCCAGCAGTCCAGGTAGGAGGACTGAAGCTTTCTTT.

This clone was seen once. V gene TRBV28 combines with J gene TRBJ2-7; possibly TRBD1 or TRBD2 for D (6 bases each). Per the germline V gene, CDR1 is MDHEN and CDR2 is SYDVKM. The CDR3 totals 15 residues. The germline V and J ends were trimmed by 2 bases and 2 bases, with 13 bases remaining between them. CDR3 in DNA: TGTGCCAGCAGTTTACGGGGGCGGGTGGCCTACGAGCAGTACTTC. Encoded protein: CASSLRGRVAYEQYF. The complete variable domain, with remaining parts taken from reference TRBV28 and TRBJ2-7, reads DVKVTQSSRYLVKRTGEKVFLECVQDMDHENMFWYRQDPGLGLRLIYFSYDVKMKEKGDIPEGYSVSREKKERFSLILESASTNQTSMYLCASSLRGRVAYEQYFGPGTRLTVT.

J is TRBJ2-5 and V is TRBV29-1; 9 bases map to TRBD1. Looked up from germline, CDR1 is SQVTM and CDR2 is ANQGSEA. The ends lost 4 bases at V and 5 bases at J; junction bases unmatched: 14. The CDR3 loop spans 16 amino acids. The CDR3 here is CSVVGGTGRLGETQYF. Written as DNA, the CDR3 is TGCAGCGTTGTAGGCGGGACAGGGCGCCTCGGCGAGACCCAGTACTTC.

This chain connects TRBV6-5 to TRBJ1-2; 9 positions agree with TRBD1. The length of the CDR3 is 13 residues. V was pared by 6 bases and J by 7 bases, with 6 bases of the junction left unmatched. Germline CDR1 is MNHEY and CDR2 is SVGAGI. The CDR3 DNA follows: TGTGCCAGCAGGGTACAGGGGGCTGGTGGCTACACCTTC. Translated, it gives CASRVQGAGGYTF.

This rearrangement joins TRBV7-2 to TRBJ2-1, with D perhaps matching TRBD1 or TRBD2 (5 bases each). Trimming removed 5 bases from V and 6 bases from J, with 20 bases in between. From germline, CDR1 is SGHTA and CDR2 FQGNSA. CDR3 length equals 16 residues. The CDR3 sequence is CASSTRGTDPFNEQFF. The CDR3 DNA follows: TGTGCCAGCAGCACTAGAGGGACGGACCCCTTCAATGAGCAGTTCTTC.

This chain links TRBV28 with TRBJ1-5; D gene uncertain. Trimming cost V 1 base and J 4 bases, with 11 bases left between them. Germline V gene sequence: CDR1 MDHEN, CDR2 SYDVKM. The CDR3 runs to 15 residues. This CDR3 is CASSLFGQNNQPQHF. CDR3 nucleotides: TGTGCCAGCAGTTTATTCGGGCAGAATAATCAGCCCCAGCATTTT.

J is TRBJ2-2 and V is TRBV18, with TRBD1 matching over 7 bases. J was trimmed by 3 bases and V by 0 bases; bases with no gene match: 4. The CDR3 has 16 amino acids. Germline assignment: CDR1 KGHSH and CDR2 LQKENI. The CDR3 nucleotides are TGTGCCAGCTCACCACCGACAGGGCGCGACACCGGGGAGCTGTTTTTT. It yields the protein CASSPPTGRDTGELFF.